Each of the 21 T cell receptor beta chains below was sequenced from the same sample in a study of blood T cell repertoires in COVID-19. Some clones are missing from TCRdb's copy, which holds only in-frame ones; the method was immunoSEQ multiplex PCR. The sample has 250,000 to 350,000 clones, roughly 88% seen once. The sequenced sample consisted of PBMCs or T cells enriched from blood (not recorded which). The receptors were sampled from a woman under 40 who had recovered from COVID-19.

This clone has only a few counts. This chain links TRBV5-6 with TRBJ1-2, with no clear D. Trimming left V 0 bases short and J 0 bases short, with 9 bases between. Germline CDR1 and CDR2: SGHDT and YYEEEE. CDR3 length equals 15 residues. CDR3: CASSLEPGPNYGYTF. The CDR3 DNA follows: TGTGCCAGCAGCTTGGAGCCAGGTCCTAACTATGGCTACACCTTC.

This clone appeared a single time. This rearrangement joins TRBV7-3 to TRBJ2-2; D not certain. The CDR3 contains 15 residues. From germline, CDR1 is SGHTA and CDR2 FQGTGA. V was shortened by 2 bases and J by 5 bases, with 12 bases between the two germline ends. The CDR3 spells CASSLQAPRTGELFF. CDR3 DNA: TGTGCCAGCAGCTTACAGGCCCCGAGAACCGGGGAGCTGTTTTTT.

This chain links TRBV11-2 with TRBJ2-2, with 9 bases identical to TRBD1. Germline V CDR1 and CDR2: SGHAT, FQNNGV. This CDR3 region has 16 residues. The V segment lost 5 bases and the J segment 3 bases; nucleotides outside the gene matches: 7. The CDR3 sequence is CASSLVGTGHTGELFF. CDR3 DNA sequence: TGTGCCAGCAGCCTAGTGGGGACAGGGCACACCGGGGAGCTGTTTTTT.

The chain is built from TRBV11-2 and TRBJ1-2, with D maybe TRBD1 (6 bases). The V end lost 5 bases, the J end lost 1 base, and 11 bases lay between the germline ends. This CDR3 is built from 14 residues. CDR1 is SGHAT and CDR2 is FQNNGV in the germline V gene. CDR3 coding DNA: TGTGCCAGCAGCCCGAGGACAGTTAACTATGGCTACACCTTC. This gives the protein CASSPRTVNYGYTF.

This clone has a handful of counts. The V and J genes are TRBV2 and TRBJ2-3; 10 nucleotides agree with TRBD1. The germline CDR1 and CDR2 sequences are SNHLY and FYNNEI. Trimming at V came to 6 bases and at J to 4 bases, leaving 4 bases not matched to a gene. The length of the CDR3 is 14 residues. CDR3 nucleotide sequence: TGTGCCAGCAGGAGGGACAGGGGCCCAGATACGCAGTATTTT. Translated, it gives CASRRDRGPDTQYF. Full variable domain (missing parts from reference TRBV2 and TRBJ2-3): EPEVTQTPSHQVTQMGQEVILRCVPISNHLYFYWYRQILGQKVEFLVSFYNNEISEKSEIFDDQFSVERPDGSNFTLKIRSTKLEDSAMYFCASRRDRGPDTQYFGPGTRLTVL.

DNA of the CDR3: TGTGCCAGCAGCTTAGCCGACAACGAGCAGTACTTC. Its translation is CASSLADNEQYF. V and J are TRBV7-8 and TRBJ2-7; no reliable D call. The V and J ends lost 0 bases and 5 bases respectively, with 5 bases between them. The germline V gene encodes CDR1 SGHVS and CDR2 FQNEAQ. This CDR3 comprises 12 residues.

The chain carries TRBV28 and TRBJ2-7; 7 nucleotides agree with TRBD1. The germline CDR1 and CDR2 sequences are MDHEN and SYDVKM. The CDR3 loop spans 13 amino acids. The V gene end was trimmed by 10 bases and the J gene end by 2 bases; junction bases not matched to a gene: 8. CDR3 sequence: CATRTGLTYEQYF. The CDR3 region has the DNA TGTGCCACCAGGACAGGTCTCACCTACGAGCAGTACTTC.

This chain connects TRBV2 to TRBJ1-3; 8 nucleotides agree with TRBD1. The CDR3 length is 15 residues. The ends lost 2 bases at V and 6 bases at J; junction bases unmatched: 6. The V gene's germline CDR1 is SNHLY and CDR2 FYNNEI. The CDR3 reads CASSERTGTENTIYF. The CDR3 DNA follows: TGTGCCAGCAGTGAACGGACAGGGACAGAAAACACCATATATTTT.

This chain uses TRBV28 with TRBJ2-7; D is possibly TRBD1 (8 bases). Between the trimmed V and J ends, which lost 6 bases and 3 bases, there was a span of 15 bases. The CDR3 runs 14 residues. Germline-derived CDR1 and CDR2 are MDHEN and SYDVKM. The CDR3 here is CASRLTGDYYEQYF. CDR3 coding DNA: TGTGCCAGCAGGTTGACAGGGGACTACTACGAGCAGTACTTC.

This clone showed up just a few times. This chain connects TRBV28 to TRBJ2-2; unclear D gene. CDR3 length: 13 amino acids. V shed 7 bases and J shed 4 bases, with 10 bases lying between them. Germline V lookup: CDR1 MDHEN, CDR2 SYDVKM. The CDR3 sequence is CASTNPGTGELFF. The CDR3 DNA sequence: TGTGCCAGCACCAACCCAGGCACCGGGGAGCTGTTTTTT.

The chain employs TRBV9 and TRBJ2-7, with 7 bases that match TRBD2. The CDR3 is 16 residues long. V gave up 0 bases and J gave up 4 bases; unmatched junction bases: 10. CDR1 and CDR2 from the germline V gene are SGDLS and YYNGEE. The CDR3 reads CASSVGAGEVVYEQYF. CDR3 nucleotide sequence: TGTGCCAGCAGCGTAGGGGCGGGAGAGGTGGTATACGAGCAGTACTTC. The complete variable domain, with remaining parts taken from reference TRBV9 and TRBJ2-7, reads DSGVTQTPKHLITATGQRVTLRCSPRSGDLSVYWYQQSLDQGLQFLIQYYNGEERAKGNILERFSAQQFPDLHSELNLSSLELGDSALYFCASSVGAGEVVYEQYFGPGTRLTVT.

The count of this clone is one. This rearrangement joins TRBV6-5 to TRBJ1-2, with 7 bases aligning to TRBD1. Unmatched junction bases numbered 5, after V lost 4 bases and J lost 6 bases. Per the germline V gene, CDR1 is MNHEY and CDR2 is SVGAGI. The CDR3 runs 13 residues. CDR3 in amino acids: CASSFQGVNGYTF. The CDR3, as DNA: TGTGCCAGCAGTTTCCAGGGGGTCAATGGCTACACCTTC.

The gene calls are TRBV27 and TRBJ1-2, with 7 bases fitting TRBD1. Germline V gives CDR1 MNHEY, CDR2 SMNVEV (reference sequence). This CDR3 comprises 15 residues. The ends lost 5 bases at V and 2 bases at J; junction bases unmatched: 8. The CDR3 reads CASSQNRGGNYGYTF. CDR3 DNA sequence: TGTGCCAGCAGTCAAAACAGGGGAGGAAACTATGGCTACACCTTC.

The chain recombines TRBV5-6 with TRBJ1-1; TRBD1 aligns across 8 bases. After removal of 2 bases from V and 2 bases from J, the junction contained 2 bases not matched to a gene. Germline lookup yields CDR1 SGHDT and CDR2 YYEEEE. The CDR3 runs to 14 residues. The CDR3 DNA reads TGTGCCAGCAGCTTCGGGACAGGAAACACTGAAGCTTTCTTT. Amino acids: CASSFGTGNTEAFF.

The V and J genes are TRBV2 and TRBJ2-1, with TRBD1 matching 9 bases. The CDR3 loop spans 16 amino acids. Germline lookup yields CDR1 SNHLY and CDR2 FYNNEI. V lost 6 bases to trimming and J lost 8 bases; unmatched junction nucleotides: 14. In nucleotides, the CDR3 is TGTGCCAGCAGCTTTTTTACCGCGGACAGGGGTTATGAGCAGTTCTTC. This gives the protein CASSFFTADRGYEQFF.

This clone was seen a handful of times. The V call is TRBV18, the J call TRBJ1-1; 9 bases line up with TRBD1. Germline V gene data show CDR1 as KGHSH and CDR2 as LQKENI. The V gene end was trimmed by 0 bases and the J gene end by 4 bases; junction bases not matched to a gene: 6. This CDR3 is built from 16 residues. The CDR3 coding sequence is TGTGCCAGCTCACCACCGGTCGGGACAGGGACCACTGAAGCTTTCTTT. Translating gives CASSPPVGTGTTEAFF.

The chain couples TRBV28 to TRBJ1-3; 9 nucleotides agree with TRBD1. The CDR3 is made up of 14 amino acids. The germline V gene encodes CDR1 MDHEN and CDR2 SYDVKM. The V segment lost 5 bases and the J segment 8 bases; nucleotides outside the gene matches: 7. CDR3 residues: CASSPWDRVHTIYF. The CDR3 coding sequence is TGTGCCAGCAGTCCCTGGGACAGGGTCCACACCATATATTTT.

V is TRBV19 and J is TRBJ1-2, with 8 bases aligning to TRBD1. Trimming cost V 6 bases and J 4 bases; bases outside gene matches: 10. The CDR3 is made up of 15 amino acids. The germline gives CDR1 LNHDA, CDR2 SQIVND (reference sequence). CDR3 bases: TGTGCCAGTAGCTCATCAGGGGGCACGGGCTATGGCTACACCTTC. Protein: CASSSSGGTGYGYTF.

J is TRBJ2-7 and V is TRBV15; D may be TRBD1 (5 bases). This CDR3 has 19 amino acids. The V gene's germline CDR1 is LNHNV and CDR2 YYDKDF (reference sequence). Trimming removed 0 bases from V and 4 bases from J, with 25 bases in between. CDR3 loop: CATSRDRSDKGLVGYEQYF. CDR3 DNA: TGTGCCACCAGCAGAGATCGCTCGGACAAGGGCCTTGTCGGGTACGAGCAGTACTTC.

There are many counts of this clone. CDR3 amino acids: CASSPRGTSDPMVADTQYF. CDR3 in DNA: TGTGCCAGCAGTCCAAGGGGGACTAGCGACCCGATGGTGGCAGATACGCAGTATTTT. The chain uses TRBV27 and TRBJ2-3, with 10 bases fitting TRBD2. With 5 bases clipped from V and 4 bases from J, the junction kept 18 bases outside the gene matches. In germline, CDR1 is MNHEY, CDR2 SMNVEV (reference sequence). The CDR3 sequence is 19 residues long.

This chain joins TRBV6-5 and TRBJ2-2, with 10 bases matching TRBD1. Per the germline V gene, CDR1 is MNHEY and CDR2 is SVGAGI. The CDR3 totals 15 residues. The V gene end was trimmed by 6 bases and the J gene end by 3 bases; junction bases not matched to a gene: 4. The CDR3 nucleotides read TGTGCCAGCAGGCGGACAGGGGGATACACCGGGGAGCTGTTTTTT. Its protein is CASRRTGGYTGELFF.